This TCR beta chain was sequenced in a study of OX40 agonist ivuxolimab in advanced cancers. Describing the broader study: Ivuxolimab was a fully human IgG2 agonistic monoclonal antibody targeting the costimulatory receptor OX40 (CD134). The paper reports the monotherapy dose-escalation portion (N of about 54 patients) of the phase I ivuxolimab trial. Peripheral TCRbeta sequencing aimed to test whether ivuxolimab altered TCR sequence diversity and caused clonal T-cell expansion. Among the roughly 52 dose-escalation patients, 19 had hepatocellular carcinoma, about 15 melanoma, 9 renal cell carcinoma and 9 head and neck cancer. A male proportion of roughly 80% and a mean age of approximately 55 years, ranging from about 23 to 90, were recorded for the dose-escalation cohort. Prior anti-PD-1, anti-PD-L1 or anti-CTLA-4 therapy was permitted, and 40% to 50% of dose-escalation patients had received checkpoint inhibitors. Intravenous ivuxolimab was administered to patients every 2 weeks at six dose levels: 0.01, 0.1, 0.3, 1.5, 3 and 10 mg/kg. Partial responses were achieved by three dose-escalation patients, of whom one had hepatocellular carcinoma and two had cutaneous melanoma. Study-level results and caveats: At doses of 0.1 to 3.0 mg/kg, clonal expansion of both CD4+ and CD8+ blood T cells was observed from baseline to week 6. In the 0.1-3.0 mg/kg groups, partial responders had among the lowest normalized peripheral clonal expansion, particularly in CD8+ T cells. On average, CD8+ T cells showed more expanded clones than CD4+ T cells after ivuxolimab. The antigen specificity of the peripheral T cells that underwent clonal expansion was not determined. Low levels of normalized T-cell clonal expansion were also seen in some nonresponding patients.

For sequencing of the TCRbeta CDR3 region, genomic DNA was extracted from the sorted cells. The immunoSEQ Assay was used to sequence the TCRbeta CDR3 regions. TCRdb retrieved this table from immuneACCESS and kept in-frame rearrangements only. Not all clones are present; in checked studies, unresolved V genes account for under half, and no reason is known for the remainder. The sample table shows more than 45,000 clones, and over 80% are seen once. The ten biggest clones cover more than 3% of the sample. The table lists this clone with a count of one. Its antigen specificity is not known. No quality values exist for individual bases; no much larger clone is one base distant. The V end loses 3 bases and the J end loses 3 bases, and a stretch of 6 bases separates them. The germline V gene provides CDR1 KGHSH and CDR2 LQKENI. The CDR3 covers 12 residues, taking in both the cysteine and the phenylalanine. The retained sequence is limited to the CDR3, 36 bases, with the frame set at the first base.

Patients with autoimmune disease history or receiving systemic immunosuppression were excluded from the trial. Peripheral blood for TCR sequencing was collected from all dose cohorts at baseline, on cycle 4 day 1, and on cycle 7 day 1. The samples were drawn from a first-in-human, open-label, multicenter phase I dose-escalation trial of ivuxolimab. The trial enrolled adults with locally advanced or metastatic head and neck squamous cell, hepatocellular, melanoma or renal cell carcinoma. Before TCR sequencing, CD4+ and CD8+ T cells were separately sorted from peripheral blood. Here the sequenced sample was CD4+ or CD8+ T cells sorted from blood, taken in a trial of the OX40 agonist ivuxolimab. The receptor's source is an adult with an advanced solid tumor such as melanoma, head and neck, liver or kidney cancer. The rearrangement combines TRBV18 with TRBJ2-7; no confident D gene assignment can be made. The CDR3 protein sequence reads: CASSPQSYEQYF. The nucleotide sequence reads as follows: TGTGCCAGCTCACCTCAGAGCTACGAGCAGTACTTC.